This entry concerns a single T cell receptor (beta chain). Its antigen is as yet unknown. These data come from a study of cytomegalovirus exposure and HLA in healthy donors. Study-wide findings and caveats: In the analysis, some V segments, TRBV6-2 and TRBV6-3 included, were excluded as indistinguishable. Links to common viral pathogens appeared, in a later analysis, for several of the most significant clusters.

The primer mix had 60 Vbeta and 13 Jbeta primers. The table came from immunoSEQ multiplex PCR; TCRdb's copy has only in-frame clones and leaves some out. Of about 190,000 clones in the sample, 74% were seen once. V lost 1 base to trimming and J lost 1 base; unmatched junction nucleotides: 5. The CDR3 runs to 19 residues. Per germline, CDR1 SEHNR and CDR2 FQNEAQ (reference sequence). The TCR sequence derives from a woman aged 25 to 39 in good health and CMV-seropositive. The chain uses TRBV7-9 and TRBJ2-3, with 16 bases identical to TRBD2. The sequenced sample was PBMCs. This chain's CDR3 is CASSLGGLAGGPRTDTQYF. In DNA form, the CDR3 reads TGTGCCAGCAGCTTAGGGGGACTAGCGGGAGGGCCGCGCACAGATACGCAGTATTTT. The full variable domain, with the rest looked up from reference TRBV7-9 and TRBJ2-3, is DTGVSQNPRHKITKRGQNVTFRCDPISEHNRLYWYRQTLGQGPEFLTYFQNEAQLEKSRLLSDRFSAERPKGSFSTLEIQRTEQGDSAMYLCASSLGGLAGGPRTDTQYFGPGTRLTVL.